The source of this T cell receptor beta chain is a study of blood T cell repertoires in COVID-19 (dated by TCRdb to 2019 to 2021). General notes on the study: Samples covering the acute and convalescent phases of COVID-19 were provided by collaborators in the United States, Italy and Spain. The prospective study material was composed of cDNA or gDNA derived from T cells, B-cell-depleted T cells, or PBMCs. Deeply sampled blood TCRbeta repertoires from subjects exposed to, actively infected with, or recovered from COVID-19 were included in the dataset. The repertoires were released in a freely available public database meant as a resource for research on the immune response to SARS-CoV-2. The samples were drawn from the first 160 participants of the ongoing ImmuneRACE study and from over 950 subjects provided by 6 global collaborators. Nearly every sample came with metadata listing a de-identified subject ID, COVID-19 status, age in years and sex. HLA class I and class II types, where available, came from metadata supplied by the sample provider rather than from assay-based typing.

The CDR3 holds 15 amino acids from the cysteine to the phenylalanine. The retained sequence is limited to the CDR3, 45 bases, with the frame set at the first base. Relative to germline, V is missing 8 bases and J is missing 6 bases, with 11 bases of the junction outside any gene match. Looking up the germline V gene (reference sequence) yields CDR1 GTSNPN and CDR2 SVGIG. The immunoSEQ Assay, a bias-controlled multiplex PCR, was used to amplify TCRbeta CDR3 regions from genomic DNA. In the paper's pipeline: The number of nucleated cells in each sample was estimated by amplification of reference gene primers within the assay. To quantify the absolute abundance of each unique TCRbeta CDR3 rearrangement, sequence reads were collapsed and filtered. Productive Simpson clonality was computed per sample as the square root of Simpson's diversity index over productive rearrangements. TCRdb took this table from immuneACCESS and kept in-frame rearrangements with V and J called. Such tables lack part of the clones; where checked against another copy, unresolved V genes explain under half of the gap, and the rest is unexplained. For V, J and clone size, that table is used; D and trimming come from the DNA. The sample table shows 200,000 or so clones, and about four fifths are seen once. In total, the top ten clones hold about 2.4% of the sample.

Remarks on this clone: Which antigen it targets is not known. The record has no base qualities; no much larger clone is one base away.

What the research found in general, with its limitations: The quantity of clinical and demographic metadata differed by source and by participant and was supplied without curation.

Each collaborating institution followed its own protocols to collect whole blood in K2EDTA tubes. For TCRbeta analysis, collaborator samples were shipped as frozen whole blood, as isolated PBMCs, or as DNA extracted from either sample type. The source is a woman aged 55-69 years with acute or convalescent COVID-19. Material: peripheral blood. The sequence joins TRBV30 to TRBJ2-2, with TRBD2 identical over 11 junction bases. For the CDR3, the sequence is CAGDTSGGLAGELFF. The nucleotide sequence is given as TGTGCCGGCGATACTAGCGGGGGCCTCGCCGGGGAGCTGTTTTTT.